The present T cell receptor beta chain was sequenced within a study of technical replicates of blood from several donors. The CDR3 spans 15 residues. Trimming pared 5 bases from V and 3 bases from J, leaving 16 bases between. CDR1 is SGHAT, CDR2 FQNNGV, per germline. Data came from immunoSEQ multiplex PCR; TCRdb stores just in-frame clones and leaves some out. The data hold around 63,000 clones, with roughly 98% observed a single time. The chain couples TRBV11-2 to TRBJ1-2; perhaps TRBD1 as D (5 bases). Sample: T cells isolated from PBMCs. This TCR was recovered from a human donor in good health. The CDR3 DNA reads TGTGCCAGCAGCCCCCAGTCCGGGACTGACTATGGCTACACCTTC. As protein: CASSPQSGTDYGYTF. Variable domain in full (rest from reference TRBV11-2 and TRBJ1-2): EAGVAQSPRYKIIEKRQSVAFWCNPISGHATLYWYQQILGQGPKLLIQFQNNGVVDDSQLPKDRFSAERLKGVDSTLKIQPAKLEDSAVYLCASSPQSGTDYGYTFGSGTRLTVV.